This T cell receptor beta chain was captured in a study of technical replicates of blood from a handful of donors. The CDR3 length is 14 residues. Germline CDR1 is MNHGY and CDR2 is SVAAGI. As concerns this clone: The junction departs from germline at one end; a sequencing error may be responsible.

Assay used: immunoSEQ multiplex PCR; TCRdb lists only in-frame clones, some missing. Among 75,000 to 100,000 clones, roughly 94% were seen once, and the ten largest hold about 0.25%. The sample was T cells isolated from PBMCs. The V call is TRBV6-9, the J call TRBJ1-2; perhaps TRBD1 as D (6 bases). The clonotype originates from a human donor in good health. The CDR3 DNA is TGTGCCAGCAGTCCCCGGACAGCTAACTATGTCTACACCTTC. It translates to CASSPRTANYVYTF.